Reported below is one T cell receptor beta chain. Its target is unknown. The data are from a study of beta chain features in type 1 diabetes. This CDR3 contains 15 residues. Looked up from germline, CDR1 is SGHRS and CDR2 is YFSETQ. V shed 3 bases and J 0 bases; nucleotides not matched to a gene: 3. Study results and caveats: Compared with healthy donors, patients appeared to share more similar naive, central memory and regulatory TCRB repertoires.

Isolated RNA was reverse transcribed in full, so expressed TCRB transcripts were sequenced. This table comes from immunoSEQ multiplex PCR, and its TCRdb copy is limited to in-frame clones, with some not included. The sample contains 350,000 to 450,000 clones, around 14% of which appear only once. Sequenced sample: naive CD4+ T cells from blood. The receptor's source is a man aged 30 to 39 in good health. The chain links TRBV5-1 to TRBJ2-1; TRBD1 aligns across 7 bases. Here the CDR3 reads CASSSTGFSYNEQFF. The CDR3 DNA reads TGCGCCAGCAGCTCGACAGGGTTCTCCTACAATGAGCAGTTCTTC.